This T cell receptor beta chain was sequenced in a study of cytomegalovirus exposure and HLA in healthy donors. At the level of the study: There were roughly 110 million unique TCR beta sequences, drawn from about 179 million T cells, in an earlier analysis.

With 60 Vbeta and 13 Jbeta primers, the PCR was carried out. Method: immunoSEQ multiplex PCR; TCRdb's copy keeps in-frame clones and lacks some. The top ten clones hold roughly 2% of a sample with about 140,000 clones, 60% to 80% of them seen once. This clone came up once. The antigen is unknown. The junction had 8 bases not matched to a gene; V was cut back by 5 bases and J by 2 bases. Looked up from germline, CDR1 is SGHNT and CDR2 is YYREEE (reference sequence). The CDR3 runs to 15 residues. Whole-study results and caveats: Reportedly, a later analysis found an Asian-associated ancestry cluster had fewer N-insertions than the roughly 700-donor mean. Sequencing probably produced one cluster of sequence variants that were highly shared.

V and J are TRBV5-4 and TRBJ2-7, with 9 bases aligning to TRBD2. Material for sequencing was PBMCs. The sequence derives from a man aged 25-45 years in good health and CMV-seronegative. This CDR3 reads CASRESGGRAYEQYF. CDR3 bases: TGTGCCAGCAGGGAGTCCGGCGGGAGGGCCTACGAGCAGTACTTC.